A selection of T cell receptor beta chains follows, all from one sample in a study of blood T cell repertoires in COVID-19. TCRdb's copy holds only in-frame clones and misses some; the assay was immunoSEQ multiplex PCR. The sample has about 200,000 clones, 80% to 85% seen once; the top ten hold 7.5%. Sequencing was carried out using PBMCs or T cells enriched from blood (not recorded which). These receptors all stem from a man between 40 and 49 years old who had recovered from COVID-19. The CDR3 runs from the conserved cysteine through the conserved F or W. The order of the fields is D gene, J gene, V gene, clone size, CDR3 protein, CDR3 DNA. The D gene is left open where the match is weak. Size is stated for part of the rows, as once, few or many counts, or as a class when the clone is expanded.

d_call: TRBD1
j_call: TRBJ1-5
v_call: TRBV29-1
clone_size: -
cdr3_aa: CSVGQGGNQPQHF
cdr3_nt: TGCAGCGTAGGACAGGGTGGCAATCAGCCCCAGCATTTT

d_call: -
j_call: TRBJ2-1
v_call: TRBV6-5
clone_size: -
cdr3_aa: CASSYSGRRGNNEQFF
cdr3_nt: TGTGCCAGCAGTTACTCCGGTCGCAGGGGAAACAATGAGCAGTTCTTC

d_call: -
j_call: TRBJ1-1
v_call: TRBV28
clone_size: -
cdr3_aa: CASSNRVGNTEAFF
cdr3_nt: TGTGCCAGCAGTAACAGGGTGGGGAACACTGAAGCTTTCTTT

d_call: -
j_call: TRBJ1-1
v_call: TRBV13
clone_size: few
cdr3_aa: CASSLLQSGGESAEAFF
cdr3_nt: TGTGCCAGCAGCTTATTACAAAGCGGGGGCGAATCGGCTGAAGCTTTCTTT

d_call: TRBD1
j_call: TRBJ2-7
v_call: TRBV7-2
clone_size: few
cdr3_aa: CASSVRQGYEQYF
cdr3_nt: TGTGCCAGCAGCGTACGACAGGGGTACGAGCAGTACTTC

d_call: -
j_call: TRBJ2-1
v_call: TRBV7-8
clone_size: -
cdr3_aa: CASSLTGPEQFF
cdr3_nt: TGTGCCAGCAGCTTAACAGGCCCGGAGCAGTTCTTC

d_call: TRBD2
j_call: TRBJ2-2
v_call: TRBV5-1
clone_size: few
cdr3_aa: CASSLKFTSGGTNTGELFF
cdr3_nt: TGCGCCAGCAGCTTAAAGTTTACTAGCGGGGGCACGAACACCGGGGAGCTGTTTTTT

d_call: -
j_call: TRBJ1-1
v_call: TRBV4-1
clone_size: -
cdr3_aa: CASRPQGFGEAFF
cdr3_nt: TGCGCCAGCAGGCCACAGGGTTTTGGTGAAGCTTTCTTT

d_call: TRBD1
j_call: TRBJ1-4
v_call: TRBV6-5
clone_size: -
cdr3_aa: CASSFGQGLNEKLFF
cdr3_nt: TGTGCCAGCAGCTTCGGACAGGGGCTTAATGAAAAACTGTTTTTT

d_call: TRBD1
j_call: TRBJ2-1
v_call: TRBV5-5
clone_size: -
cdr3_aa: CASSLNSPQGAGNEQFF
cdr3_nt: TGTGCCAGCAGCTTGAATAGTCCCCAGGGGGCTGGGAATGAGCAGTTCTTC

d_call: -
j_call: TRBJ1-5
v_call: TRBV19
clone_size: -
cdr3_aa: CASTEYSNQPQHF
cdr3_nt: TGTGCCAGTACGGAGTATAGCAATCAGCCCCAGCATTTT

d_call: -
j_call: TRBJ2-7
v_call: TRBV28
clone_size: -
cdr3_aa: CASSLAGHPYEQYF
cdr3_nt: TGTGCCAGCAGTTTGGCCGGACACCCCTACGAGCAGTACTTC

d_call: TRBD2
j_call: TRBJ2-2
v_call: TRBV3-1/TRBV3-2
clone_size: -
cdr3_aa: CASSLLVGLAGTGELFF
cdr3_nt: TGTGCCAGCAGCCTTTTGGTGGGACTAGCTGGCACCGGGGAGCTGTTTTTT

d_call: -
j_call: TRBJ1-2
v_call: TRBV29-1
clone_size: -
cdr3_aa: CSVEGAEPHTF
cdr3_nt: TGCAGCGTTGAGGGGGCAGAGCCCCACACCTTC

d_call: TRBD1
j_call: TRBJ2-3
v_call: TRBV24-1
clone_size: -
cdr3_aa: CATSDPGTGGAVDTQYF
cdr3_nt: TGTGCCACCAGTGATCCCGGGACAGGGGGCGCGGTGGATACGCAGTATTTT

d_call: TRBD1
j_call: TRBJ1-2
v_call: TRBV27
clone_size: -
cdr3_aa: CASSSRRQGGNYGYTF
cdr3_nt: TGTGCCAGCAGTTCCCGAAGACAGGGAGGTAACTATGGCTACACCTTC

d_call: -
j_call: TRBJ2-5
v_call: TRBV5-1
clone_size: -
cdr3_aa: CASSLATGTSNRETQYF
cdr3_nt: TGCGCCAGCAGCTTGGCCACGGGGACAAGTAATCGGGAGACCCAGTACTTC

d_call: TRBD1
j_call: TRBJ2-3
v_call: TRBV10-3
clone_size: -
cdr3_aa: CAISESSGTGYTDTQYF
cdr3_nt: TGTGCCATCAGTGAATCGTCCGGGACAGGCTACACAGATACGCAGTATTTT

d_call: TRBD1
j_call: TRBJ1-4
v_call: TRBV27
clone_size: -
cdr3_aa: CASSTRQGYEKLFF
cdr3_nt: TGTGCCAGCAGTACTAGACAGGGGTATGAAAAACTGTTTTTT

d_call: -
j_call: TRBJ2-5
v_call: TRBV2
clone_size: -
cdr3_aa: CASSEEPPEPRETQYF
cdr3_nt: TGTGCCAGCAGTGAAGAGCCACCGGAGCCCCGGGAGACCCAGTACTTC

d_call: TRBD2
j_call: TRBJ2-1
v_call: TRBV24-1
clone_size: -
cdr3_aa: CATSERSGANYNEQFF
cdr3_nt: TGTGCCACCAGTGAAAGGAGCGGGGCGAACTACAATGAGCAGTTCTTC

d_call: -
j_call: TRBJ2-3
v_call: TRBV11-2
clone_size: -
cdr3_aa: CASSLFSLVAGDTQYF
cdr3_nt: TGTGCCAGCAGCTTATTCTCACTAGTGGCGGGAGATACGCAGTATTTT

d_call: TRBD1
j_call: TRBJ1-5
v_call: TRBV5-4
clone_size: -
cdr3_aa: CASSLQGAAQPQHF
cdr3_nt: TGTGCCAGCAGCTTGCAGGGGGCGGCTCAGCCCCAGCATTTT

d_call: -
j_call: TRBJ2-7
v_call: TRBV4-1
clone_size: -
cdr3_aa: CASSQEQISYEQYF
cdr3_nt: TGCGCCAGCAGCCAAGAACAGATCTCCTACGAGCAGTACTTC

d_call: -
j_call: TRBJ2-1
v_call: TRBV5-5
clone_size: once
cdr3_aa: CASSSQGNSYNEQFF
cdr3_nt: TGTGCCAGCAGCTCACAGGGAAATTCCTACAATGAGCAGTTCTTC

d_call: -
j_call: TRBJ2-2
v_call: TRBV6-7
clone_size: -
cdr3_aa: CASSSREGYTGELFF
cdr3_nt: TGTGCCAGCAGTTCCAGGGAAGGTTACACCGGGGAGCTGTTTTTT

d_call: TRBD1
j_call: TRBJ2-7
v_call: TRBV19
clone_size: once
cdr3_aa: CASSWTGSGSYEQYF
cdr3_nt: TGTGCCAGTAGTTGGACAGGGTCGGGATCCTACGAGCAGTACTTC

d_call: -
j_call: TRBJ1-4
v_call: TRBV7-2
clone_size: -
cdr3_aa: CASSSARGRATNEKLFF
cdr3_nt: TGTGCCAGCAGTTCTGCCCGAGGCAGAGCAACTAATGAAAAACTGTTTTTT

d_call: -
j_call: TRBJ2-2
v_call: TRBV30
clone_size: -
cdr3_aa: CAWSPHSTPNTGELFF
cdr3_nt: TGTGCCTGGAGCCCCCACAGCACACCGAACACCGGGGAGCTGTTTTTT

d_call: -
j_call: TRBJ1-1
v_call: TRBV7-2
clone_size: few
cdr3_aa: CASSLGGSGTEAFF
cdr3_nt: TGTGCCAGCAGCTTAGGAGGGTCGGGGACTGAAGCTTTCTTT

d_call: -
j_call: TRBJ1-6
v_call: TRBV6-2/TRBV6-3
clone_size: -
cdr3_aa: CASSYSSEVSPLHF
cdr3_nt: TGTGCCAGCAGTTACTCGAGCGAAGTTTCACCCCTCCACTTT

d_call: -
j_call: TRBJ2-5
v_call: TRBV5-6
clone_size: -
cdr3_aa: CASSFGQGQETQYF
cdr3_nt: TGTGCCAGCAGCTTTGGCCAGGGACAAGAGACCCAGTACTTC

d_call: TRBD2
j_call: TRBJ2-7
v_call: TRBV6-2/TRBV6-3
clone_size: -
cdr3_aa: CASTPHRLAGVEQYF
cdr3_nt: TGTGCCAGCACCCCGCATAGACTAGCGGGGGTCGAGCAGTACTTC

d_call: -
j_call: TRBJ2-1
v_call: TRBV3-1/TRBV3-2
clone_size: -
cdr3_aa: CASSLVQYEQFF
cdr3_nt: TGTGCCAGCAGCCTGGTTCAGTATGAGCAGTTCTTC

d_call: TRBD1
j_call: TRBJ1-1
v_call: TRBV27
clone_size: -
cdr3_aa: CASSPGQGMNTEAFF
cdr3_nt: TGTGCCAGCAGTCCAGGACAGGGGATGAACACTGAAGCTTTCTTT

d_call: -
j_call: TRBJ2-7
v_call: TRBV4-1
clone_size: -
cdr3_aa: CASSLIQGLAVKGPYEQYF
cdr3_nt: TGCGCCAGCAGCCTCATACAGGGATTGGCAGTGAAAGGCCCCTACGAGCAGTACTTC

d_call: TRBD2
j_call: TRBJ2-3
v_call: TRBV19
clone_size: -
cdr3_aa: CASSLGVQAGASTDTQYF
cdr3_nt: TGTGCCAGTAGTCTCGGGGTACAAGCGGGGGCTAGCACAGATACGCAGTATTTT

d_call: -
j_call: TRBJ1-5
v_call: TRBV7-3
clone_size: -
cdr3_aa: CASSILNQPQHF
cdr3_nt: TGTGCCAGCAGTATTCTCAATCAGCCCCAGCATTTT

d_call: -
j_call: TRBJ1-2
v_call: TRBV6-5
clone_size: -
cdr3_aa: CASTPELNYGYTF
cdr3_nt: TGTGCCAGCACCCCAGAATTAAACTATGGCTACACCTTC

d_call: TRBD2
j_call: TRBJ2-1
v_call: TRBV6-2/TRBV6-3
clone_size: -
cdr3_aa: CAGSGLAANEQFF
cdr3_nt: TGTGCCGGCAGCGGACTAGCGGCCAATGAGCAGTTCTTC

d_call: TRBD1
j_call: TRBJ2-3
v_call: TRBV28
clone_size: -
cdr3_aa: CASSYTGGPDTQYF
cdr3_nt: TGTGCCAGCAGTTATACAGGGGGCCCAGATACGCAGTATTTT

d_call: -
j_call: TRBJ1-5
v_call: TRBV2
clone_size: -
cdr3_aa: CASSEQASNQPQHF
cdr3_nt: TGTGCCAGCAGTGAACAGGCGAGCAATCAGCCCCAGCATTTT

d_call: -
j_call: TRBJ1-1
v_call: TRBV5-1
clone_size: -
cdr3_aa: CASSSPGQRSSEAFF
cdr3_nt: TGCGCCAGCAGCTCTCCGGGACAAAGATCCTCCGAAGCTTTCTTT